These 17 T cell receptor beta chains came from one sample sequenced in a study of blood T cell repertoires in COVID-19. TCRdb keeps only in-frame clones here, not all; method: immunoSEQ multiplex PCR. The sample has 150,000 to 200,000 clones, around 88% seen once. Input material: PBMCs or T cells enriched from blood (not recorded which). These receptors all come from a woman aged 45-59 years in a cohort exposed to, infected with or recovered from COVID-19 (not recorded which).

Only one count was recorded for this clone. V is TRBV7-2 and J is TRBJ1-5, with 8 bases that match TRBD1. Germline V gene sequence: CDR1 SGHTA, CDR2 FQGNSA. Trimming removed 1 base from V and 3 bases from J; junction bases left unmatched: 5. This CDR3 comprises 16 residues. The CDR3 region has the DNA TGTGCCAGCAGCTTAGTCCTGGGACAGGTCAATCAGCCCCAGCATTTT. Translating it yields CASSLVLGQVNQPQHF.

The rearrangement joins TRBV19 to TRBJ2-7; D is unresolved. CDR3 size: 13 residues. CDR1 and CDR2 from the germline V gene are LNHDA and SQIVND (reference sequence). Trimming took 1 base from V and 3 from J, leaving 7 bases between them. The CDR3 DNA reads as TGTGCCAGTAGTATAGGGCCCAGCTACGAGCAGTACTTC. Amino acid sequence: CASSIGPSYEQYF.

CDR3 DNA: TGTGCCAGCAGCTGGGGGAGACGGGGGGCACAAGAGACCCAGTACTTC. Its protein product is CASSWGRRGAQETQYF. J is TRBJ2-5 and V is TRBV7-9, with a possible D match to TRBD2 (7 bases). Germline assignment: CDR1 SEHNR and CDR2 FQNEAQ (reference sequence). CDR3 length equals 16 residues. Deletions cut 4 bases from V and 2 bases from J, with 17 bases between.

V usage is TRBV2 and J usage is TRBJ2-1; TRBD1 agrees at 12 bases. The J segment lost 3 bases and the V segment lost 10 bases, leaving 13 bases of the junction unmatched. CDR1 is SNHLY, CDR2 FYNNEI, per germline. The CDR3 consists of 17 residues. CDR3 sequence: CAILLGTGGAGYNEQFF. CDR3 nucleotides: TGTGCCATCTTACTTGGGACAGGGGGCGCGGGCTACAATGAGCAGTTCTTC.

V is TRBV19 and J is TRBJ2-5; D is undetermined. Germline CDR1 is LNHDA and CDR2 is SQIVND (reference sequence). Trimming removed 3 bases from V and 1 base from J, with 6 bases in between. This CDR3 region has 13 residues. The CDR3 protein is CASSIGPQETQYF. Written as DNA, the CDR3 is TGTGCCAGTAGTATTGGGCCCCAAGAGACCCAGTACTTC.

The rearrangement links TRBV5-1 to TRBJ1-6; 9 bases align to TRBD1. This CDR3 is built from 14 residues. Trimming took 5 bases from V and 8 from J; bases not matched to a gene: 5. Germline V gene lookup returns CDR1 SGHRS and CDR2 YFSETQ. The CDR3 loop reads CASREGDRDSPLHF. The CDR3 DNA is TGCGCCAGCAGAGAGGGGGACAGGGATTCACCCCTCCACTTT.

J is TRBJ1-1 and V is TRBV5-4, with 8 bases identical to TRBD1. Unmatched junction bases numbered 12, after V lost 0 bases and J lost 5 bases. Germline CDR1 and CDR2: SGHNT and YYREEE (reference sequence). The CDR3 length is 17 residues. CDR3 sequence: CASSLGQGYGGRTEAFF. CDR3 coding DNA: TGTGCCAGCAGCTTGGGACAGGGGTACGGGGGAAGGACTGAAGCTTTCTTT.

The chain carries TRBV5-4 and TRBJ2-2, with a weak D call TRBD2 (6 bases). Germline CDR1 SGHNT, CDR2 YYREEE (reference sequence). The CDR3 totals 17 residues. Between the trimmed V and J ends, which lost 1 base and 0 bases, there was a span of 13 bases. CDR3 sequence reads: CASSLNRASANTGELFF. The CDR3 DNA follows: TGTGCCAGCAGCTTGAATCGGGCTAGCGCGAACACCGGGGAGCTGTTTTTT.

In its sample, this clone was seen a few times. The chain is built from TRBV28 and TRBJ1-1; the D is unclear. Trimming stripped 4 bases from V and 11 bases from J, with 14 bases between. The CDR3 sequence is 12 residues long. Germline CDR1 reads MDHEN; CDR2 reads SYDVKM. The CDR3 region has the DNA TGTGCCAGCAGTTACACCCGTACAGACGCTTTCTTT. Its protein product is CASSYTRTDAFF. Supplemented by reference TRBV28 and TRBJ1-1, the full variable domain reads DVKVTQSSRYLVKRTGEKVFLECVQDMDHENMFWYRQDPGLGLRLIYFSYDVKMKEKGDIPEGYSVSREKKERFSLILESASTNQTSMYLCASSYTRTDAFFGQGTRLTVV.

This sequence joins TRBV12-5 and TRBJ1-1, with 7 bases matching TRBD1. The CDR3 runs 16 residues. V shed 6 bases and J 0 bases; nucleotides not matched to a gene: 10. Germline CDR1 LGHNT, CDR2 FRNRAP. The CDR3: CASGRQGGNMNTEAFF. The CDR3 DNA reads TGTGCTAGTGGGCGACAGGGCGGGAACATGAACACTGAAGCTTTCTTT.

The chain links TRBV11-2 to TRBJ1-5, with D maybe TRBD1 (6 bases). Germline CDR1 is SGHAT and CDR2 is FQNNGV. The CDR3 totals 16 residues. V was trimmed by 5 bases and J by 0 bases, leaving 14 bases between them. The CDR3 sequence is CASSPDSGYSNQPQHF. The CDR3 DNA is TGTGCCAGCAGCCCGGACAGCGGTTATAGCAATCAGCCCCAGCATTTT.

CDR3 bases: TGTGCCTGGAGTACCGGGAGAGCGTCAAACCAGCCCCAGCATTTT. Its translation: CAWSTGRASNQPQHF. This chain links TRBV30 with TRBJ1-5; no reliable D call. V was shortened by 2 bases and J by 7 bases, with 18 bases between the two germline ends. Germline CDR1 is GTSNPN and CDR2 is SVGIG (reference sequence). The CDR3 consists of 15 residues.

The chain carries TRBV4-2 and TRBJ1-2; 7 bases map to TRBD1. With 0 bases clipped from V and 6 bases from J, the junction kept 10 bases outside the gene matches. CDR3 size: 16 residues. Germline loops: CDR1 LGHNA, CDR2 YNFKEQ. CDR3 nucleotides: TGTGCCAGCAGCCAAGATAAAGGCACAGGGGTAGATGGCTACACCTTC. Translating it yields CASSQDKGTGVDGYTF.

The J gene is TRBJ1-5, the V gene TRBV6-5; unclear D gene. Germline CDR1 MNHEY, CDR2 SVGAGI. Trimming removed 6 bases at V and 5 bases at J, with 17 bases between. The CDR3 covers 15 residues. For the CDR3, the DNA is TGTGCCAGCAGCCACAGATCCCTGGGCGATCAGCCCCAGCATTTT. Translating it yields CASSHRSLGDQPQHF.

The V gene is TRBV11-3, the J gene TRBJ2-3, with a possible D match to TRBD1 (5 bases). Trimming pared 4 bases from V and 4 bases from J, leaving 15 bases between. Germline V lookup: CDR1 SGHNT, CDR2 YENEEA. CDR3 length equals 15 residues. CDR3 in amino acids: CASSSGLDSADTQYF. The DNA of the CDR3 is TGTGCCAGCAGCTCTGGATTAGACAGTGCAGATACGCAGTATTTT.

The CDR3 loop is CASSANRENTEAFF. The CDR3 DNA reads TGTGCCAGCAGCGCGAACAGAGAGAACACTGAAGCTTTCTTT. The chain couples TRBV9 to TRBJ1-1; unclear D gene. Germline loops: CDR1 SGDLS, CDR2 YYNGEE. V gave up 3 bases and J gave up 1 base, with 10 bases separating them. This CDR3 contains 14 residues. Based on the CDR3 plus reference TRBV9 and TRBJ1-1, the full variable domain is DSGVTQTPKHLITATGQRVTLRCSPRSGDLSVYWYQQSLDQGLQFLIQYYNGEERAKGNILERFSAQQFPDLHSELNLSSLELGDSALYFCASSANRENTEAFFGQGTRLTVV.

This clone turned up a few times. The chain links TRBV6-2 or TRBV6-3 to TRBJ2-7; 8 nucleotides align to TRBD1. Trimming removed 0 bases from V and 7 bases from J; junction bases left unmatched: 8. Germline lookup yields CDR1 MNHEY and CDR2 SVGEGT. The CDR3 covers 15 residues. CDR3 sequence: CASSYSQGAAQEQYF. The CDR3 bases are TGTGCCAGCAGTTACTCCCAGGGGGCAGCGCAGGAGCAGTACTTC.